A single sample gave rise to the 3 T cell receptor beta chains below, sequenced in a study of shared clonotypes between healthy human individuals. Assay used: immunoSEQ multiplex PCR; TCRdb lists only in-frame clones, some missing. This table has hundreds of thousands of clones, under 80% appearing once. The sample was memory CD4+ T cells sorted from blood. Subset in this sample: CD45RA-negative fraction. The origin of the receptors is a woman aged 25 to 39 in good health.

This clone was seen only once. This sequence joins TRBV28 and TRBJ2-7, with no clear D. The germline gives CDR1 MDHEN, CDR2 SYDVKM. Trimming pared 3 bases from V and 0 bases from J, leaving 12 bases between. The CDR3 is 15 amino acids. The CDR3 region is CASSLVAHSSYEQYF. The CDR3 nucleotides are TGTGCCAGCAGTTTGGTCGCCCACAGCTCCTACGAGCAGTACTTC.

J is TRBJ1-4 and V is TRBV18; 7 positions agree with TRBD1. CDR3 length: 14 residues. V lost 6 bases to trimming and J lost 8 bases; unmatched junction nucleotides: 9. Germline CDR1 is KGHSH and CDR2 is LQKENI. The chain's CDR3 is CASSNRGGEEKLFF. DNA for the CDR3: TGTGCCAGCTCCAACAGGGGCGGAGAAGAAAAACTGTTTTTT.

J is TRBJ1-1 and V is TRBV5-4; D gene unclear. V was trimmed by 4 bases and J by 8 bases, leaving 15 bases between them. This CDR3 comprises 13 residues. Germline V gene sequence: CDR1 SGHNT, CDR2 YYREEE (reference sequence). Written as DNA, the CDR3 is TGTGCCAGCAGCCATGTCACTCATTCCGAAGCTTTCTTT. Translation: CASSHVTHSEAFF.